This TCR beta chain was recovered during a study of cytomegalovirus exposure and HLA in healthy donors. This CDR3 has 14 residues. V was cut by 3 bases and J by 6 bases, with 15 bases left in between. Germline loops: CDR1 LNHDA, CDR2 SQIVND (reference sequence). Clones were read by immunoSEQ multiplex PCR, and TCRdb kept only the in-frame ones, dropping some. The sample carries about 340,000 clones, just over 85% recorded once. This chain uses TRBV19 with TRBJ2-7, with a tentative D call TRBD1 (5 bases). The source of this sequence is a woman younger than 30 in good health and CMV-seronegative. Sequencing used PBMCs. The CDR3, as DNA: TGTGCCAGTAGTATCCCCGCAGGGTCCAGCGAGCAGTACTTC. As protein: CASSIPAGSSEQYF.